These 25 T cell receptor beta chains were sequenced from one sample in a study of T cell responses to AZD1222 COVID-19 vaccine. Repertoires were generated with immunoSEQ multiplex PCR, while TCRdb's copy carries only in-frame clones and drops some. The table shows approximately 97,000 clones, with approximately 81% occurring only once. This specimen consisted of peripheral blood, obtained on day 0 of AZD1222 vaccination. All receptors come from an adult in good health.

The V and J genes are TRBV5-1 and TRBJ1-1; D is unresolved. Germline V gives CDR1 SGHRS, CDR2 YFSETQ. Trimming shortened V by 3 bases and J by 0 bases, and 9 bases separated the two germline ends. The CDR3 is 14 residues long. The CDR3 sequence: CASSSTNLNTEAFF. The CDR3 DNA reads TGCGCCAGCAGCTCGACAAATTTGAACACTGAAGCTTTCTTT.

The V and J genes are TRBV3-1 (or the pseudogene TRBV3-2) and TRBJ1-1; no clear D. Per the germline V gene, CDR1 is LGHDT and CDR2 is YNNKEL (reference sequence). The CDR3 length is 14 residues. With 0 bases removed from V and 1 base from J, the gap between germline ends came to 6 bases. The CDR3, as DNA: TGTGCCAGCAGCCAAGATCTCTCGAACACTGAAGCTTTCTTT. Its protein is CASSQDLSNTEAFF.

The V gene is TRBV19, the J gene TRBJ1-6; weak D call: TRBD1 (5 bases). Trimming removed 6 bases at V and 7 bases at J, with 13 bases between. The CDR3 loop spans 14 amino acids. Germline CDR1 and CDR2: LNHDA and SQIVND (reference sequence). The DNA for the CDR3 is TGTGCCAGTAGCGATGCAGGGAGAAATTCACCCCTCCACTTT. It specifies CASSDAGRNSPLHF.

The chain couples TRBV6-5 to TRBJ1-2, with no clear D. V lost 0 bases to trimming and J lost 7 bases, with 12 bases between them. Germline loops: CDR1 MNHEY, CDR2 SVGAGI. The CDR3 runs 14 residues. The chain's CDR3 is CASSYSRRHSGYTF. For the CDR3, the DNA is TGTGCCAGCAGTTACTCGAGGAGACACAGTGGCTACACCTTC.

This chain links TRBV27 with TRBJ2-2, with TRBD2 matching 12 bases. Germline CDR1 is MNHEY and CDR2 is SMNVEV (reference sequence). The trim removed 4 bases at V and 2 bases at J, leaving 2 bases unmatched. The CDR3 sequence is 16 residues long. CDR3 residues: CASSSSGRANTGELFF. Written as DNA, the CDR3 is TGTGCCAGCAGTTCTAGCGGGAGGGCCAACACCGGGGAGCTGTTTTTT.

The CDR3 region has the DNA TGTGCCAGCAGCTTAGAGCAGGGCTCTGGAAACACCATATATTTT. This gives the protein CASSLEQGSGNTIYF. This chain joins TRBV7-2 and TRBJ1-3; D may be TRBD1 (5 bases). CDR3 length equals 15 residues. With 1 base removed from V and 0 bases from J, the gap between germline ends came to 7 bases. The germline CDR1 and CDR2 sequences are SGHTA and FQGNSA. Supplemented by reference TRBV7-2 and TRBJ1-3, the full variable domain reads GAGVSQSPSNKVTEKGKDVELRCDPISGHTALYWYRQSLGQGLEFLIYFQGNSAPDKSGLPSDRFSAERTGGSVSTLTIQRTQQEDSAVYLCASSLEQGSGNTIYFGEGSWLTVV.

V is TRBV24-1 and J is TRBJ2-3, with TRBD1 matching 11 bases. CDR1 is KGHDR and CDR2 is SFDVKD in the germline V gene. J was trimmed by 2 bases and V by 4 bases; bases with no gene match: 4. This CDR3 has 16 residues. The CDR3 reads CATSEPGQGATDTQYF. In DNA, the CDR3 is TGTGCCACCAGTGAGCCTGGACAGGGGGCCACAGATACGCAGTATTTT.

V usage is TRBV6-4 and J usage is TRBJ1-2; D not resolved. There are 15 residues in the CDR3. Germline CDR1 is MRHNA and CDR2 is SNTAGT. Trimming stripped 6 bases from V and 2 bases from J, with 16 bases between. The CDR3 region is CASSLERGLNYGYTF. In DNA, the CDR3 is TGTGCCAGCAGCCTTGAACGAGGGTTGAACTATGGCTACACCTTC.

The genes are TRBV11-3 and TRBJ1-6; D is uncertain. V shed 4 bases and J shed 7 bases, with 2 bases lying between them. Germline V gene lookup returns CDR1 SGHNT and CDR2 YENEEA. This CDR3 region has 11 residues. The CDR3 DNA reads as TGTGCCAGCAGCTCAAATTCACCCCTCCACTTT. As protein: CASSSNSPLHF.

V usage is TRBV7-8 and J usage is TRBJ1-6, with 8 bases that match TRBD1. The CDR3 loop spans 14 amino acids. The V gene end was trimmed by 4 bases and the J gene end by 6 bases; junction bases not matched to a gene: 2. Germline lookup yields CDR1 SGHVS and CDR2 FQNEAQ. CDR3 bases: TGTGCCAGCAGCTGGACAGGGAGTAATTCACCCCTCCACTTT. Amino acids: CASSWTGSNSPLHF.

CDR3 protein: CASVKTGSYEQYF. The DNA for the CDR3 is TGTGCCAGTGTTAAAACGGGCTCCTACGAGCAGTACTTC. The rearrangement uses TRBV27 and TRBJ2-7; D is unclear. CDR1 is MNHEY, CDR2 SMNVEV, per germline (reference sequence). The CDR3 is 13 amino acids. Trimming left V 9 bases short and J 0 bases short, with 12 bases between.

This chain links TRBV7-8 with TRBJ2-6; D not certain. Trimming removed 3 bases from V and 3 bases from J, with 9 bases in between. Germline V gives CDR1 SGHVS, CDR2 FQNEAQ. This CDR3 is built from 15 residues. CDR3 sequence reads: CASSFWLGGANVLTF. CDR3 bases: TGTGCCAGCAGCTTCTGGCTAGGTGGGGCCAACGTCCTGACTTTC.

This clone was seen just once. CDR3 in amino acids: CASSPRQGRTSTNEKLFF. The CDR3 nucleotides are TGTGCCAGCTCACCACGGCAGGGGCGTACTTCAACTAATGAAAAACTGTTTTTT. The chain has TRBV18 and TRBJ1-4, with D tentatively TRBD1 (6 bases). There are 18 residues in the CDR3. Between the trimmed V and J ends, which lost 1 base and 0 bases, there was a span of 15 bases. The germline gives CDR1 KGHSH, CDR2 LQKENI. Full variable domain (outside the CDR3, taken from reference TRBV18 and TRBJ1-4): NAGVMQNPRHLVRRRGQEARLRCSPMKGHSHVYWYRQLPEEGLKFMVYLQKENIIDESGMPKERFSAEFPKEGPSILRIQQVVRGDSAAYFCASSPRQGRTSTNEKLFFGSGTQLSVL.

The chain recombines TRBV12-3 or TRBV12-4 with TRBJ2-2; a possible D gene is TRBD1 (6 bases). The V and J ends lost 6 bases and 6 bases respectively, with 11 bases between them. This CDR3 spans 13 amino acids. In DNA, the CDR3 is TGTGCCAGCAGGACAACAGGGTCCGGGGAGCTGTTTTTT. Protein product: CASRTTGSGELFF.

The chain combines TRBV7-8 with TRBJ1-5; D is uncertain. The germline gives CDR1 SGHVS, CDR2 FQNEAQ. The CDR3 runs to 15 residues. V shed 2 bases and J shed 0 bases, with 8 bases lying between them. The CDR3 reads CASSLLLDSNQPQHF. CDR3 in DNA: TGTGCCAGCAGCTTATTACTGGATAGCAATCAGCCCCAGCATTTT.

As for this clone: At one end, the junction sequence differs from germline, possibly due to a read error. The V call is TRBV7-7, the J call TRBJ2-7; D is possibly TRBD1 (6 bases). In germline, CDR1 is SSHAT, CDR2 FNYEAQ (reference sequence). The CDR3 spans 13 residues. The CDR3 spells CASSPGQNYEQYF. CDR3 bases: TGTGCTAGCAGCCCAGGACAGAACTACGAGCAGTACTTC.

The rearrangement joins TRBV2 to TRBJ1-2; D perhaps matches TRBD1 (5 bases). Between the trimmed V and J ends, which lost 3 bases and 5 bases, there was a span of 10 bases. Germline CDR1 and CDR2: SNHLY and FYNNEI. The CDR3 extends over 13 amino acids. The CDR3 bases are TGTGCCAGCAGTGACTTGGGGACTTATGGCTACACCTTC. Translation gives CASSDLGTYGYTF.

The J gene is TRBJ1-2, the V gene TRBV28, with 7 bases lining up with TRBD1. The CDR3 extends over 14 amino acids. Unmatched junction bases numbered 4, after V lost 6 bases and J lost 0 bases. Germline V gene lookup returns CDR1 MDHEN and CDR2 SYDVKM. The CDR3 is CASSPGGSNYGYTF. DNA of the CDR3: TGTGCCAGCAGCCCAGGGGGATCTAACTATGGCTACACCTTC.

The rearrangement uses TRBV4-3 and TRBJ1-2; a weak D match, TRBD1 (5 bases). This CDR3 is built from 15 residues. Per the germline V gene, CDR1 is LGHNA and CDR2 is YSLEER. V was trimmed by 0 bases and J by 1 base, leaving 9 bases between them. The CDR3 loop reads CASSQEGVGNYGYTF. In nucleotides, the CDR3 is TGCGCCAGCAGCCAAGAAGGGGTGGGTAACTATGGCTACACCTTC.

This chain connects TRBV7-2 to TRBJ2-2; tentatively, D is TRBD1 (6 bases). The V end lost 6 bases, the J end lost 6 bases, and 11 bases lay between the germline ends. The V gene's germline CDR1 is SGHTA and CDR2 FQGNSA. CDR3 length equals 13 residues. The DNA for the CDR3 is TGTGCCAGCAGTCCAGGGGTTCCCGGGGAGCTGTTTTTT. It translates to CASSPGVPGELFF. The entire variable domain, with the rest obtained from reference TRBV7-2 and TRBJ2-2, is as follows: GAGVSQSPSNKVTEKGKDVELRCDPISGHTALYWYRQSLGQGLEFLIYFQGNSAPDKSGLPSDRFSAERTGGSVSTLTIQRTQQEDSAVYLCASSPGVPGELFFGEGSRLTVL.

This clone was seen just once. The chain couples TRBV11-2 to TRBJ2-4; D is unresolved. There are 13 residues in the CDR3. Germline V gene lookup returns CDR1 SGHAT and CDR2 FQNNGV. V was shortened by 2 bases and J by 6 bases, with 8 bases between the two germline ends. CDR3 in DNA: TGTGCCAGCAGCTTACTAGATGGAAACATTCAGTACTTC. Amino acids: CASSLLDGNIQYF.

The chain joins TRBV5-1 to TRBJ2-1; 9 nucleotides align to TRBD2. Trimming removed 6 bases from V and 4 bases from J; junction bases left unmatched: 11. The CDR3 consists of 16 residues. CDR1 and CDR2 (germline): SGHRS, YFSETQ. The CDR3 DNA reads as TGCGCCAGCACTTGGGACCGGACTAGCGTTTACAATGAGCAGTTCTTC. Amino acid sequence: CASTWDRTSVYNEQFF. Filled out from reference TRBV5-1 and TRBJ2-1, the complete variable domain reads KAGVTQTPRYLIKTRGQQVTLSCSPISGHRSVSWYQQTPGQGLQFLFEYFSETQRNKGNFPGRFSGRQFSNSRSEMNVSTLELGDSALYLCASTWDRTSVYNEQFFGPGTRLTVL.

CDR3 sequence: CASSGGLAGNNEQFF. The CDR3 bases are TGTGCCAGCAGCGGGGGACTAGCGGGGAATAATGAGCAGTTCTTC. V usage is TRBV6-2 or TRBV6-3 and J usage is TRBJ2-1; 13 bases map to TRBD2. This CDR3 comprises 15 residues. V shed 6 bases, J shed 7 bases, and the junction held 6 bases outside the gene matches. The V gene's germline CDR1 is MNHEY and CDR2 SVGEGT.

The chain recombines TRBV7-2 with TRBJ1-3; D is unclear. V gave up 4 bases and J gave up 9 bases, with 10 bases separating them. Germline CDR1 SGHTA, CDR2 FQGNSA. There are 12 residues in the CDR3. The chain's CDR3 is CASSYFLGTIYF. CDR3 sequence (DNA): TGTGCCAGCAGCTACTTTTTGGGCACCATATATTTT.

The chain has TRBV5-1 and TRBJ2-1; TRBD2 agrees at 11 bases. The CDR3 totals 18 residues. V shed 0 bases and J 2 bases; nucleotides not matched to a gene: 7. Germline CDR1 SGHRS, CDR2 YFSETQ. This chain's CDR3 is CASSLALAGGATYNEQFF. The CDR3 bases are TGCGCCAGCAGCTTGGCTCTAGCGGGGGGCGCAACCTACAATGAGCAGTTCTTC. The whole variable domain, remainder taken from reference TRBV5-1 and TRBJ2-1, is KAGVTQTPRYLIKTRGQQVTLSCSPISGHRSVSWYQQTPGQGLQFLFEYFSETQRNKGNFPGRFSGRQFSNSRSEMNVSTLELGDSALYLCASSLALAGGATYNEQFFGPGTRLTVL.